What follows is one T cell receptor (beta chain) and its context. Its antigen is unknown. This sample was taken from a study of T cell responses to AZD1222 COVID-19 vaccine. Study observations and caveats: Clonal diversity was possibly underestimated; the donors were predominantly white British and more often female. Close to half of spike-specific TCRs reportedly recognize unmutated variant regions. The CD4 TCRs associated with vaccination extended across spike and predominated at 160-218 and 743-854. In all cases, repertoires were sampled only after the peak T cell response.

TCRdb keeps only in-frame clones here, not all; method: immunoSEQ multiplex PCR. The sample has approximately 100,000 clones, over 90% seen once. V gave up 10 bases and J gave up 3 bases, with 16 bases separating them. Germline CDR1 and CDR2: MNHEY and SVGAGI. The CDR3 is made up of 14 amino acids. The source material was peripheral blood, sampled on day 0 of AZD1222 vaccination. The TCR comes from an adult in good health. V gene TRBV6-5 combines with J gene TRBJ2-1; D is uncertain. The CDR3 DNA is TGTGCCACCGGTCGGTCTGGCTACTACAATGAGCAGTTCTTC. Its translation is CATGRSGYYNEQFF.